The sequence of this TCR beta chain was determined in a study of blood T cell repertoires in COVID-19. Study information: The origin of the acute and convalescent COVID-19 samples was the United States, Italy and Spain. Sources were T cells, B-cell-depleted T cells, or PBMCs; the material itself was cDNA or gDNA.

Clones were sequenced by immunoSEQ multiplex PCR, and TCRdb holds only the in-frame ones, with some missing. The sample carries some 70,000 clones, 75% to 85% recorded once. This CDR3 region has 16 residues. J lost 1 base, V lost 2 bases, and 3 bases had no gene match. CDR1 is MNHEY, CDR2 SMNVEV, per germline (reference sequence). The gene calls are TRBV27 and TRBJ1-5, with TRBD1 matching 9 bases. The TCR comes from a woman aged 70-85 years with acute or convalescent COVID-19. Sequenced input: peripheral blood. Here the CDR3 reads CASSLGGQGSNQPQHF. The CDR3 DNA reads TGTGCCAGCAGTTTAGGGGGACAGGGCAGCAATCAGCCCCAGCATTTT.